The 9 T cell receptor beta chains in this list originate from one sample, sequenced in a study of blood T cell repertoires in COVID-19. Clones were read by immunoSEQ multiplex PCR, and TCRdb kept only the in-frame ones, dropping some. This table has roughly 200,000 clones, 80% to 90% appearing once. Sequenced input: peripheral blood. These receptors originate from a human donor with active or convalescent COVID-19. The donor label of this sample is uncertain.

The chain has TRBV6-4 and TRBJ1-1, with TRBD1 as a possible D gene (6 bases). The V gene's germline CDR1 is MRHNA and CDR2 SNTAGT. Trimming cost V 6 bases and J 11 bases, with 16 bases left between them. This CDR3 is 12 amino acids long. CDR3 coding DNA: TGTGCCAGCAGAGACGGGACAAGAAGGGCTTTCTTT. Amino acid sequence: CASRDGTRRAFF.

The rearrangement uses TRBV5-1 and TRBJ2-5, with 9 nucleotides matching TRBD2. The CDR3 runs to 15 residues. After removal of 4 bases from V and 3 bases from J, the junction contained 7 bases not matched to a gene. Per germline, CDR1 SGHRS and CDR2 YFSETQ. CDR3: CASSVPSSGEETQYF. In nucleotides, the CDR3 is TGCGCCAGCAGCGTACCTTCTAGCGGGGAAGAGACCCAGTACTTC.

The count of this clone is one. The chain joins TRBV18 to TRBJ1-1, with TRBD1 identical over 8 bases. This CDR3 region has 15 residues. The ends lost 5 bases at V and 4 bases at J; junction bases unmatched: 9. The germline V gene encodes CDR1 KGHSH and CDR2 LQKENI. The CDR3: CASSETTGVSTEAFF. CDR3 coding DNA: TGTGCCAGCTCAGAAACGACAGGGGTTAGCACTGAAGCTTTCTTT.

This chain uses TRBV6-5 with TRBJ1-6, with TRBD1 matching 9 bases. V gave up 5 bases and J gave up 9 bases; unmatched junction bases: 5. Germline V gene sequence: CDR1 MNHEY, CDR2 SVGAGI. CDR3 length equals 14 residues. The CDR3 region is CASSPGQGTSPLHF. The DNA of the CDR3 is TGTGCCAGCAGTCCCGGACAGGGGACTTCACCCCTCCACTTT.

The rearrangement links TRBV19 to TRBJ2-3; 11 positions match TRBD2. This CDR3 contains 15 residues. V dropped 5 bases and J dropped 2; count of bases not matched to a gene: 3. Germline CDR1 and CDR2: LNHDA and SQIVND (reference sequence). DNA of the CDR3: TGTGCCAGTAGTGCGGGACTAGCGGTCACAGATACGCAGTATTTT. Translated, it gives CASSAGLAVTDTQYF.

The chain uses TRBV13 and TRBJ2-1; TRBD2 aligns across 8 bases. CDR1 and CDR2 (germline): PRHDT, FYEKMQ (reference sequence). The CDR3 is 16 residues long. Unmatched junction bases numbered 7, after V lost 4 bases and J lost 2 bases. CDR3 region: CASSSKRERAYNEQFF. As DNA, the CDR3 is TGTGCCAGCAGCTCTAAGCGGGAGAGAGCCTACAATGAGCAGTTCTTC.

V gene TRBV28 combines with J gene TRBJ1-1, with no clear D. Trimming removed 2 bases at V and 4 bases at J, with 8 bases between. The CDR3 extends over 13 amino acids. The V gene's germline CDR1 is MDHEN and CDR2 SYDVKM. As DNA, the CDR3 is TGTGCCAGCAGTTTACCGGAGGGCACTGAAGCTTTCTTT. Protein: CASSLPEGTEAFF.

The gene calls are TRBV18 and TRBJ1-3, with D tentatively TRBD1 (5 bases). This CDR3 has 14 residues. V dropped 6 bases and J dropped 1 base, with 10 bases sitting between them. Germline V CDR1 and CDR2: KGHSH, LQKENI. CDR3 in amino acids: CASSPDSSGNTIYF. The CDR3 DNA reads TGTGCCAGCTCGCCAGACAGTTCTGGAAACACCATATATTTT. Supplemented by reference TRBV18 and TRBJ1-3, the full variable domain reads NAGVMQNPRHLVRRRGQEARLRCSPMKGHSHVYWYRQLPEEGLKFMVYLQKENIIDESGMPKERFSAEFPKEGPSILRIQQVVRGDSAAYFCASSPDSSGNTIYFGEGSWLTVV.

This clone has a single count. The chain recombines TRBV24-1 with TRBJ1-5; D perhaps matches TRBD1 (6 bases). V shed 9 bases and J shed 5 bases, with 13 bases lying between them. CDR3 length: 13 amino acids. Germline V CDR1 and CDR2: KGHDR, SFDVKD. CDR3 nucleotides: TGTGCCACCCAAGGACAGTTAGATCAGCCCCAGCATTTT. The encoded protein is CATQGQLDQPQHF.